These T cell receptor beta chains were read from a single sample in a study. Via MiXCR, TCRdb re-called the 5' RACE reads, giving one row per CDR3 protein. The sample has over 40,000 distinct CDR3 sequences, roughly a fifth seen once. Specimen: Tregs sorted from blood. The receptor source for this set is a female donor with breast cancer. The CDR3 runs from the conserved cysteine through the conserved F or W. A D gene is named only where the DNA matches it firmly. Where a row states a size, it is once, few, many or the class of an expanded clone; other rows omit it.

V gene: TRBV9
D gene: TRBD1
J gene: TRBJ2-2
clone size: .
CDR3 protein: CASRPRGQGVSGELFF
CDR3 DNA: TGTGCCAGCAGACCCCGGGGACAGGGGGTTTCCGGGGAGCTGTTTTTT

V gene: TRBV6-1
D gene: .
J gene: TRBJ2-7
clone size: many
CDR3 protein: CASSDFSYEQYF
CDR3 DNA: TGTGCCAGCAGTGACTTCTCCTACGAGCAGTACTTC

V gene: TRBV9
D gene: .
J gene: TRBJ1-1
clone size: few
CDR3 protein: CASSPTGTTTEAFF
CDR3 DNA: TGTGCCAGCAGCCCCACAGGAACAACCACTGAAGCTTTCTTT

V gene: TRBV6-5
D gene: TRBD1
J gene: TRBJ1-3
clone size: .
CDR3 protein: CASSYGIPGTGGGNTIYF
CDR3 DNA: TGTGCCAGCAGTTACGGAATTCCCGGGACAGGGGGAGGAAACACCATATATTTT

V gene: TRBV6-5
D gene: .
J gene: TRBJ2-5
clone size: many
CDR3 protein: CASSYSRASWDGTQYF
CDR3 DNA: TGTGCCAGCAGTTACTCGAGGGCGTCGTGGGATGGGACCCAGTACTTC

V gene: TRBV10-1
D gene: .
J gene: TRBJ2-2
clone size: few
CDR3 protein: CASSDRDTGELFF
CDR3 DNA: TGCGCCAGCAGTGACAGGGACACCGGGGAGCTGTTTTTT

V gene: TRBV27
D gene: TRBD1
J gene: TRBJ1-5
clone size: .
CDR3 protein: CASTRTGASWQPQHF
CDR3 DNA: TGTGCCAGCACCCGAACAGGGGCTTCTTGGCAGCCCCAGCATTTT

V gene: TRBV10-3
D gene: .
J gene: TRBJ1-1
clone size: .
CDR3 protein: CAISESTGTEAFF
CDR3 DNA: TGTGCCATCAGTGAGTCAACGGGGACTGAAGCTTTCTTT

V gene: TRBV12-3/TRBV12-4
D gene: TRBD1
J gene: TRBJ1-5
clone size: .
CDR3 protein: CASSTGTGAMKPQHF
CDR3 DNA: TGTGCCAGCAGTACCGGGACAGGGGCTATGAAGCCCCAGCATTTT

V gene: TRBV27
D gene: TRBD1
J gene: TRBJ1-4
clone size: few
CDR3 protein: CASSLPDRGANEKLFF
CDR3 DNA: TGTGCCAGCAGTTTACCCGACAGGGGAGCTAATGAAAAACTGTTTTTT

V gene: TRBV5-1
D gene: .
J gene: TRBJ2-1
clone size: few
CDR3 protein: CASSLPSINEQFF
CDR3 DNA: TGCGCCAGCAGCTTACCCTCTATCAATGAGCAGTTCTTC

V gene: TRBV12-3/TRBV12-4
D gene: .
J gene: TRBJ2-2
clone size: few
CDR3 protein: CASSSQGFGELFF
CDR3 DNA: TGTGCCAGCAGTTCGCAGGGATTCGGGGAGCTGTTTTTT

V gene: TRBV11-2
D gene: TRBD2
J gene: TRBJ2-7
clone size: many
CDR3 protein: CASRGGLAGEHEQYF
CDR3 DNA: TGTGCCAGCAGGGGCGGACTAGCGGGAGAACACGAGCAGTACTTC

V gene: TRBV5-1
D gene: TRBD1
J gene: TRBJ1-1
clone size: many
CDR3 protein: CASSLQGSHTEAFF
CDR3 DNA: TGCGCCAGCAGCTTACAGGGGAGTCACACTGAAGCTTTCTTT

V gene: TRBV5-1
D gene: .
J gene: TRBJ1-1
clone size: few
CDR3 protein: CASSLGDHLGEKAFF
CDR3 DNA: TGCGCCAGCAGCTTGGGGGACCATCTCGGAGAGAAGGCTTTCTTT

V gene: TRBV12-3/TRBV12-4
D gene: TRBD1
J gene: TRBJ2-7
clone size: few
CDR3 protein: CATSGGRGYEQYF
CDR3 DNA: TGTGCCACTTCAGGGGGTCGGGGCTACGAGCAGTACTTC

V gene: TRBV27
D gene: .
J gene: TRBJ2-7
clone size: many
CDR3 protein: CASSSGTSTYEQYF
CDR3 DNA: TGTGCCAGCAGTTCAGGGACGTCCACCTACGAGCAGTACTTC

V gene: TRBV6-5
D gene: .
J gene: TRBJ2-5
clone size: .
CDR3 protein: CASRLGGGGQETQYF
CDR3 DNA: TGTGCCAGCAGGCTCGGCGGCGGGGGACAGGAGACCCAGTACTTC

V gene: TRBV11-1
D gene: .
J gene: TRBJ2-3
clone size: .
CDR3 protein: CASSRGETDTQYF
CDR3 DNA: TGTGCCAGCAGCCGCGGGGAGACAGATACGCAGTATTTT

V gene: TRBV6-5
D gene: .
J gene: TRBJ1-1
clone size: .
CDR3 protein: CASSYSGGTEAFF
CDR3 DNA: TGTGCCAGCAGTTACTCGGGAGGAACTGAAGCTTTCTTT

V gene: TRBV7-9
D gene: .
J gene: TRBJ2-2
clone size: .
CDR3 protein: CASSLVMGADGELFF
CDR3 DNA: TGTGCCAGCAGCTTAGTAATGGGGGCAGACGGGGAGCTGTTTTTT

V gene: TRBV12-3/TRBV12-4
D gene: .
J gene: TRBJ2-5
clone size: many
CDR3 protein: CASSGQSETQYF
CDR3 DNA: TGTGCCAGCAGTGGACAGTCTGAGACCCAGTACTTC